The following is a T cell receptor beta chain sequence with its context. Its antigen is as yet unknown. This entry belongs to a study of tumor-infiltrating lymphocytes in primary liver carcinoma. Whole-study context: The neoplasms were of stage T1-T3 N0M0, with dimensions of about 4.2 to 10 cm across. Study results and limitations: Between tumor regions, pairs overlapped more than tumor-adjacent and tumor-blood pairs did.

This CDR3 spans 14 amino acids. The germline V gene has CDR1 SGHAT and CDR2 FQNNGV. The junction had 7 bases not matched to a gene; V was cut back by 8 bases and J by 4 bases. A constant-region primer served to make TCR beta cDNA from approximately 490 ng total RNA. Employing slightly modified ARM-PCR, three nested multiplex PCR rounds were run, and these gave rise to the TCR beta libraries. A C-beta reverse primer was combined with TRBV1-TRBV30 forward primers in the first two PCR rounds, and each round had 10 cycles. TCRdb re-analysed the multiplex PCR reads in MiXCR, keeping a single row per CDR3 protein. Here the sample spans approximately 310,000 distinct CDR3 sequences, around three fifths being singletons. RNA isolated from unsorted whole blood supplied the blood RNA, with germline DNA also extracted.

The sequence derives from a man aged 40-49 years with primary liver carcinoma and hepatitis B virus infection. This chain uses TRBV11-2 with TRBJ2-7, with 11 bases fitting TRBD2. The sequencing sample was made of peripheral blood. CDR3 region: CASGPRLAGYEQYF. DNA for the CDR3: TGTGCCAGCGGCCCAAGACTAGCGGGGTACGAGCAGTACTTC.